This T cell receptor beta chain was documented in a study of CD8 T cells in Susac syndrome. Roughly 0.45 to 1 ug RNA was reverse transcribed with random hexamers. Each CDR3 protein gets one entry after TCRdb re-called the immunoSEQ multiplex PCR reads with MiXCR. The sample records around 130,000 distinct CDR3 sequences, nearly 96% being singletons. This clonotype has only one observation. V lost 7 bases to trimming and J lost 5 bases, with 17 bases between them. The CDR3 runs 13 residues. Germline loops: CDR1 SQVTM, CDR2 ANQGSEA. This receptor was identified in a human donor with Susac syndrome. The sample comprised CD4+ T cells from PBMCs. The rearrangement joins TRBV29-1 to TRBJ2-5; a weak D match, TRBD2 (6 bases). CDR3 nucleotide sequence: TGCAGCGCCCCTGCGGGGTCCGGGGAGACCCAGTACTTC. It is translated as CSAPAGSGETQYF.